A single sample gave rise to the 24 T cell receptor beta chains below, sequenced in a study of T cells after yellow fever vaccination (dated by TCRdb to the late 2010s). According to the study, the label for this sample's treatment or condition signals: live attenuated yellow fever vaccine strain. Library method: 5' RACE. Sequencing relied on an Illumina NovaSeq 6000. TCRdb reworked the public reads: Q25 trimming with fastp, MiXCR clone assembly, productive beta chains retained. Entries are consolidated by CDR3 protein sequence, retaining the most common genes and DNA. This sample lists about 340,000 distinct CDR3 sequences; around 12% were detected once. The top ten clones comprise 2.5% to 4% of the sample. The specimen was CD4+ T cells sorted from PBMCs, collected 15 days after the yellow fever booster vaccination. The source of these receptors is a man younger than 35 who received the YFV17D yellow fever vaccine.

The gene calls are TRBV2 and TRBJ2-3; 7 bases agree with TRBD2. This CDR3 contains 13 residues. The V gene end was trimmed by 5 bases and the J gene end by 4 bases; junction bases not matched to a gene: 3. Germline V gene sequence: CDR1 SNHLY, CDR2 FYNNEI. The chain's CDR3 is CASSRGEADTQYF. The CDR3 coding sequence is TGTGCCAGCAGTCGGGGGGAGGCAGATACGCAGTATTTT.

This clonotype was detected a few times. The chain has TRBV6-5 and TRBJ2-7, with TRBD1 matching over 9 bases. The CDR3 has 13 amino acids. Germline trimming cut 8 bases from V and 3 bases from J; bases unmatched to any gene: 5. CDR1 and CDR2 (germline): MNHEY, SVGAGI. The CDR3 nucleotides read TGTGCCAGCGGGACAGGGCTCGGCTACGAGCAGTACGTC. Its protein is CASGTGLGYEQYV.

The CDR3 loop reads CASSYTGLGEETQYF. The DNA of the CDR3 is TGTGCCAGCAGCTACACAGGGCTTGGGGAAGAGACCCAGTACTTC. This chain joins TRBV7-3 and TRBJ2-5; a possible D gene is TRBD1 (6 bases). Trimming cost V 4 bases and J 3 bases, with 15 bases left between them. The CDR3 extends over 15 amino acids. Germline CDR1 is SGHTA and CDR2 is FQGTGA.

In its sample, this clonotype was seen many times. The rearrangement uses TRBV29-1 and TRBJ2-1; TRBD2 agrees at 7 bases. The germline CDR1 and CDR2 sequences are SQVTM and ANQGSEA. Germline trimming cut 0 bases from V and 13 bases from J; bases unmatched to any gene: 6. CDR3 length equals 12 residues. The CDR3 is CSVEDLLAGQFF. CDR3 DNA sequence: TGCAGCGTTGAAGATCTTTTAGCGGGTCAGTTCTTC.

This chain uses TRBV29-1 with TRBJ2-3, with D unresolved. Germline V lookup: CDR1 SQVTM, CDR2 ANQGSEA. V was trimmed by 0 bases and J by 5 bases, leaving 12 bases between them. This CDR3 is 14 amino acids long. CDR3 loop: CSVEDLISRDTQYF. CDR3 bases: TGCAGCGTTGAAGATCTTATTAGCCGAGATACGCAGTATTTT.

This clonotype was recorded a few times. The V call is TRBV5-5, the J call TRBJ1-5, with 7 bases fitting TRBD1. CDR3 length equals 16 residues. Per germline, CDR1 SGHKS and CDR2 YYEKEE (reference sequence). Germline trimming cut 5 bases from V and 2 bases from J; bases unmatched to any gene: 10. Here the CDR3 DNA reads TGTGCCAGCAGTCGACAGGGCGGGGATGGCAATCAGCCCCAGCATTTT. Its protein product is CASSRQGGDGNQPQHF.

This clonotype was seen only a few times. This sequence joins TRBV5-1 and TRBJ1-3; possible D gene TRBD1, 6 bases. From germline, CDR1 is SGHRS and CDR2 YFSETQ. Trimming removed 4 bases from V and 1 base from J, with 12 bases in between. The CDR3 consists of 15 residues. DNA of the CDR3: TGCGCCAGCAGCCTAGACAGGACTTCTGGAAACACCATATATTTT. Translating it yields CASSLDRTSGNTIYF.

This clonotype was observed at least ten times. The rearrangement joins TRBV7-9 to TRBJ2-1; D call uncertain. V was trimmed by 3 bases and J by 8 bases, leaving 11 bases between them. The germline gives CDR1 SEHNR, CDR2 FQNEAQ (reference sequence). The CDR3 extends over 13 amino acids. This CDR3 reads CASSFREWDEQFF. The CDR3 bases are TGTGCCAGCAGCTTCCGAGAATGGGATGAGCAGTTCTTC. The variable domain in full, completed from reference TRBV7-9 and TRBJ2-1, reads DTGVSQNPRHKITKRGQNVTFRCDPISEHNRLYWYRQTLGQGPEFLTYFQNEAQLEKSRLLSDRFSAERPKGSFSTLEIQRTEQGDSAMYLCASSFREWDEQFFGPGTRLTVL.

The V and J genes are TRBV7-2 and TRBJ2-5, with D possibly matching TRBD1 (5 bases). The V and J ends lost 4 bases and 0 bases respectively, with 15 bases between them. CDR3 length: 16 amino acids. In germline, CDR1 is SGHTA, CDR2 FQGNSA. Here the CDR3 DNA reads TGTGCCAGCAGCTCGCAGGGCGCCCTGTACCAAGAGACCCAGTACTTC. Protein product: CASSSQGALYQETQYF.

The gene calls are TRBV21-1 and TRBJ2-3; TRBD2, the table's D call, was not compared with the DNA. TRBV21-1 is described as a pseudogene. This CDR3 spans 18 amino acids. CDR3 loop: CASSKDKEALEVGDTQYF. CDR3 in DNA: TGTGCCAGCAGCAAAGATAAGGAGGCTTTGGAGGTTGGTGATACGCAGTATTTT.

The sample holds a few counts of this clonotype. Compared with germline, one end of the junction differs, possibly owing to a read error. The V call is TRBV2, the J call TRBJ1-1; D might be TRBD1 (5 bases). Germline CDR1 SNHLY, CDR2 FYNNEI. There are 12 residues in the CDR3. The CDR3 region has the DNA TGTGCCGGCAGCAGGGAGAACACTGAAGCTTTCTTT. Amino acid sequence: CAGSRENTEAFF. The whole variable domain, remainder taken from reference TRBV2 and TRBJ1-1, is EPEVTQTPSHQVTQMGQEVILRCVPISNHLYFYWYRQILGQKVEFLVSFYNNEISEKSEIFDDQFSVERPDGSNFTLKIRSTKLEDSAMYFCAGSRENTEAFFGQGTRLTVV.

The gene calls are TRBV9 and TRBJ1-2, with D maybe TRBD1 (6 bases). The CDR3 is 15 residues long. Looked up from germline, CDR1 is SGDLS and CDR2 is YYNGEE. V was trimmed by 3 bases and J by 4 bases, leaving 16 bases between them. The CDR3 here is CASSGNRDTSYGYTF. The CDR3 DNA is TGTGCCAGCAGCGGAAACCGGGACACATCCTATGGCTACACCTTC.

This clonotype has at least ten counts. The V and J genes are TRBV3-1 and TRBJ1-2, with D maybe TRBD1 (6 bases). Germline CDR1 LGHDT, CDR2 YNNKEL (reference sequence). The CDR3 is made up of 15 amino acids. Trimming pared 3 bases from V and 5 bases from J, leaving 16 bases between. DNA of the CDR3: TGTGCCAGCAGCCATTGGACAGTTCCCGGGTATGGCTACACCTTC. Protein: CASSHWTVPGYGYTF.

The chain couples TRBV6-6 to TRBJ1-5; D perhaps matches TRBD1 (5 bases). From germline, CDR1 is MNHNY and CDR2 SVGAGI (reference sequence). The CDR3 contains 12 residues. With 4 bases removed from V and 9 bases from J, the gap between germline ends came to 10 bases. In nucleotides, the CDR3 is TGTGCCAGCAGTTCCCCGGGGCTGCCCCAGCATTTT. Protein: CASSSPGLPQHF.

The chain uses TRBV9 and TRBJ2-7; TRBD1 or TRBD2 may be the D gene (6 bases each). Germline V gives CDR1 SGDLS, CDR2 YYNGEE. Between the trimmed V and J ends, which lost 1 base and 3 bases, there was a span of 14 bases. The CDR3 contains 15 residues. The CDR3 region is CASSVRAGGDYEQYF. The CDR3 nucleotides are TGTGCCAGCAGCGTAAGGGCCGGGGGCGACTACGAGCAGTACTTC.

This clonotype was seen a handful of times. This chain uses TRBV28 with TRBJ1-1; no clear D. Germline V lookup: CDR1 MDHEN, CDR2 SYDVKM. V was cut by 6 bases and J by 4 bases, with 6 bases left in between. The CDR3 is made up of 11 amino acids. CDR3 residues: CASRGVTEAFF. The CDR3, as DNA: TGTGCCAGCAGGGGAGTCACTGAAGCTTTCTTT. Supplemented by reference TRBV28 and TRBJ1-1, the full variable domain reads DVKVTQSSRYLVKRTGEKVFLECVQDMDHENMFWYRQDPGLGLRLIYFSYDVKMKEKGDIPEGYSVSREKKERFSLILESASTNQTSMYLCASRGVTEAFFGQGTRLTVV.

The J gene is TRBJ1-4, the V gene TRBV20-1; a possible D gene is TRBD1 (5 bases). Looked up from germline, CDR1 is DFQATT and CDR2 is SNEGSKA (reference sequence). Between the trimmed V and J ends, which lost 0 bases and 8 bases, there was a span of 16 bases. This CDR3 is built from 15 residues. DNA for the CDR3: TGCAGTGCTAGAGATCCGGTTTCGGGACCCGAAAAACTGTTTTTT. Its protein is CSARDPVSGPEKLFF.

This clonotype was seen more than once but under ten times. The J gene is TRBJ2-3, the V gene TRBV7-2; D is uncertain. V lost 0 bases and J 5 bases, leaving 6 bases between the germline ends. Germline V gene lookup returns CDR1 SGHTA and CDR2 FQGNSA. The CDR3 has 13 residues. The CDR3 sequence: CASSLALLDTQYF. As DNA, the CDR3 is TGTGCCAGCAGCTTAGCGCTATTAGATACGCAGTATTTT.

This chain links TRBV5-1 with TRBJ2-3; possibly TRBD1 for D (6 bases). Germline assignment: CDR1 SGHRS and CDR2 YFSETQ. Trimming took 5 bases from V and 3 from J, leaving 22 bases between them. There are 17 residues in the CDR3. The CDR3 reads CASSTSRDNLGTDTQYF. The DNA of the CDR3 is TGCGCCAGCAGTACTAGTCGGGACAACCTTGGGACAGATACGCAGTATTTT.

The CDR3 here is CASSFLSGTNRGDQPQHF. CDR3 nucleotides: TGTGCCAGCAGCTTTTTGTCGGGGACTAACAGGGGTGATCAGCCCCAGCATTTT. The V call is TRBV5-6, the J call TRBJ1-5; 7 nucleotides line up with TRBD1. CDR3 length: 18 amino acids. The germline V gene has CDR1 SGHDT and CDR2 YYEEEE. V was pared by 2 bases and J by 5 bases, with 16 bases of the junction left unmatched. The variable domain in full, with the rest retrieved from reference TRBV5-6 and TRBJ1-5, is DAGVTQSPTHLIKTRGQQVTLRCSPKSGHDTVSWYQQALGQGPQFIFQYYEEEERQRGNFPDRFSGHQFPNYSSELNVNALLLGDSALYLCASSFLSGTNRGDQPQHFGDGTRLSIL.

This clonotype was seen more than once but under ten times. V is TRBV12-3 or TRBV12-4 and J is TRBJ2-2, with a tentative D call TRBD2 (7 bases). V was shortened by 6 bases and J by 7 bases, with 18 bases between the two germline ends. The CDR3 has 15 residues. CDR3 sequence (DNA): TGTGCCAGCAGCCCTCGGGGGGCCACGATCGGGGAGCTGTTTTTT. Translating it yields CASSPRGATIGELFF.

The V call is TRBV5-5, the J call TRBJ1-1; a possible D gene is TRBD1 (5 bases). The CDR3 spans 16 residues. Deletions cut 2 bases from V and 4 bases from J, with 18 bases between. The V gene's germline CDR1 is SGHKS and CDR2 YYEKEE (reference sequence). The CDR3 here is CASSFGGISVGTEAFF. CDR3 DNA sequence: TGTGCCAGCAGCTTCGGGGGTATCTCCGTGGGCACTGAAGCTTTCTTT.

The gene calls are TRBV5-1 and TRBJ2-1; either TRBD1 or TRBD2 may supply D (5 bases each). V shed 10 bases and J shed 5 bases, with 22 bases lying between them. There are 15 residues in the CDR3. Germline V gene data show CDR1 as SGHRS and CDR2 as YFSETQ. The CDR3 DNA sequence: TGCGCCCTCAATCCCCGGGACCAACACCACAATGAGCAGTTCTTC. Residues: CALNPRDQHHNEQFF.

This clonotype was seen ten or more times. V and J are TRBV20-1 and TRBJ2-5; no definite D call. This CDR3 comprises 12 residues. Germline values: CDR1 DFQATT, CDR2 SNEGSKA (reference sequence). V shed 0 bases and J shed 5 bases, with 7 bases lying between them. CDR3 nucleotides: TGCAGTGCTAGAGATCTAAGGGAGACCCAGTACTTC. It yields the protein CSARDLRETQYF.